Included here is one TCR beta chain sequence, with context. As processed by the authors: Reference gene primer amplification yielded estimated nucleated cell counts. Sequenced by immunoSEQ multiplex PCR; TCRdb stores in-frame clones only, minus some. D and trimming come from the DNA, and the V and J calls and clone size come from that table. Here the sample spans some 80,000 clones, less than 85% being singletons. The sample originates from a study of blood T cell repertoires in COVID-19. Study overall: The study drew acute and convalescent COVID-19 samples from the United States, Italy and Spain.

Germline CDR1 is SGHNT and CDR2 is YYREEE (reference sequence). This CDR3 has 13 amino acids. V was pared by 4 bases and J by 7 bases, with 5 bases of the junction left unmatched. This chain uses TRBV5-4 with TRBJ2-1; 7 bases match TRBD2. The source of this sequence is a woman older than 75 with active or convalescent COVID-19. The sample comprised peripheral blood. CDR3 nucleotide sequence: TGTGCCAGCAGCCAGGGACTATCGAATGAGCAGTTCTTC. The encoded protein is CASSQGLSNEQFF.